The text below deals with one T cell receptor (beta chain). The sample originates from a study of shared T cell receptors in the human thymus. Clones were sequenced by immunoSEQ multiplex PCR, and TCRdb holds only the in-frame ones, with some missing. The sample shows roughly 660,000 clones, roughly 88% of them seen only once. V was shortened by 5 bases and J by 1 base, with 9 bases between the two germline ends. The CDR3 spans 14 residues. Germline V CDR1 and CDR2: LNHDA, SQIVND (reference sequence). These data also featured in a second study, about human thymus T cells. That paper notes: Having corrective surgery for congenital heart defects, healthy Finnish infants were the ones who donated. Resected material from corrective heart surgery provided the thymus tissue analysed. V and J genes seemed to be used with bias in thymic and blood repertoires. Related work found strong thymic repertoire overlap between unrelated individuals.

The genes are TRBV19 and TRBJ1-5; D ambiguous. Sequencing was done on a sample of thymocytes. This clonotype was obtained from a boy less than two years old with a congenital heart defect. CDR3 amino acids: CASSGDMSNQPQHF. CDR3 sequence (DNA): TGTGCCAGTAGTGGTGACATGAGCAATCAGCCCCAGCATTTT.